The entry below describes one TCR beta chain. Its antigen is unknown. CD8 cells regarded as naive lacked CD45RO, were positively chosen for CCR7, and omitted terminally differentiated effector memory CD45RA+ cells. The sample belongs to a study of shared clonotypes between healthy human individuals. Study-level results: Represented genetic and exposure-history diversity was restricted by having few donors.

This table comes from immunoSEQ multiplex PCR, and its TCRdb copy is limited to in-frame clones, with some not included. This sample yields fewer than 1 million clones, of which 96% are seen a single time; less than 0.25% belongs to the top ten. The CDR3 is 16 residues long. V was pared by 0 bases and J by 2 bases, with 6 bases of the junction left unmatched. The germline V gene encodes CDR1 LGHNA and CDR2 YSLEER. The gene calls are TRBV4-3 and TRBJ2-7; 8 nucleotides agree with TRBD1. The specimen sequenced was naive CD8+ T cells sorted from blood. This TCR was sampled from a man aged 30-40 years in good health. The CDR3 here is CASSQDRGTGPYEQYF. CDR3 nucleotides: TGCGCCAGCAGCCAAGATCGGGGGACAGGTCCCTACGAGCAGTACTTC.